The 14 T cell receptor beta chains reported below all come from one sample, sequenced in a study of blood T cell repertoires in COVID-19. Repertoires were generated with immunoSEQ multiplex PCR, while TCRdb's copy carries only in-frame clones and drops some. The sample lists 150,000 to 200,000 clones, roughly 91% occurring once. Sequenced sample: peripheral blood. The receptors derive from a human donor in a cohort sampled during active COVID-19.

This chain links TRBV10-3 with TRBJ2-5; a weak D match, TRBD2 (5 bases). V shed 6 bases and J shed 1 base, with 6 bases lying between them. Germline CDR1 ENHRY, CDR2 SYGVKD. The CDR3 contains 12 residues. The CDR3 is CAISTSQETQYF. In DNA form, the CDR3 reads TGTGCCATCAGCACTAGCCAAGAGACCCAGTACTTC.

In its sample, this clone was seen once. V usage is TRBV6-2 or TRBV6-3 and J usage is TRBJ2-5, with 13 bases identical to TRBD2. V lost 2 bases, J lost 0 bases, and 12 bases stayed unmatched. This CDR3 has 20 amino acids. CDR1 and CDR2 (germline): MNHEY, SVGEGT. The CDR3 DNA follows: TGTGCCAGCAGTTACCTCATGACGGGGACTAGCGGGATTCACCAAGAGACCCAGTACTTC. It is translated as CASSYLMTGTSGIHQETQYF.

V usage is TRBV13 and J usage is TRBJ2-7, with TRBD2 matching 14 bases. This CDR3 region has 22 residues. V shed 0 bases and J 2 bases; nucleotides not matched to a gene: 18. Germline CDR1 is PRHDT and CDR2 is FYEKMQ (reference sequence). CDR3 loop: CASSLGLGEETSGGEAAYEQYF. The CDR3 DNA reads TGTGCCAGCAGCTTAGGCCTGGGTGAGGAGACTAGCGGGGGGGAGGCCGCCTACGAGCAGTACTTC.

This rearrangement joins TRBV7-9 to TRBJ2-7; D unresolved. Deletions cut 5 bases from V and 6 bases from J, with 14 bases between. Germline lookup yields CDR1 SEHNR and CDR2 FQNEAQ (reference sequence). This CDR3 spans 13 amino acids. The CDR3 is CASSRISAVEQYF. Written as DNA, the CDR3 is TGTGCCAGCAGCCGAATATCGGCGGTCGAGCAGTACTTC. The full variable domain, its missing parts supplied by reference TRBV7-9 and TRBJ2-7, is DTGVSQNPRHKITKRGQNVTFRCDPISEHNRLYWYRQTLGQGPEFLTYFQNEAQLEKSRLLSDRFSAERPKGSFSTLEIQRTEQGDSAMYLCASSRISAVEQYFGPGTRLTVT.

The chain uses TRBV10-3 and TRBJ1-6; D unclear. Deletions cut 0 bases from V and 10 bases from J, with 10 bases between. The length of the CDR3 is 14 residues. Germline V gene data show CDR1 as ENHRY and CDR2 as SYGVKD. This chain's CDR3 is CAISESIKRSPLHF. The DNA for the CDR3 is TGTGCCATCAGTGAGTCGATCAAGAGGTCACCCCTCCACTTT.

This chain joins TRBV7-2 and TRBJ2-7, with D maybe TRBD2 (7 bases). This CDR3 has 13 amino acids. Germline V lookup: CDR1 SGHTA, CDR2 FQGNSA. The V gene lost 2 bases and the J gene lost 7 bases, with 12 bases spanning the gap. The CDR3 region is CASSLRGRGEQYF. DNA of the CDR3: TGTGCCAGCAGCTTAAGGGGGAGGGGTGAGCAGTACTTC.

The gene calls are TRBV5-4 and TRBJ2-2; a weak D match, TRBD1 (5 bases). Trimming stripped 4 bases from V and 5 bases from J, with 9 bases between. Germline values: CDR1 SGHNT, CDR2 YYREEE (reference sequence). The CDR3 has 13 residues. The CDR3 nucleotides read TGTGCCAGCAGCCCCCAGGGAACCGGGGAGCTGTTTTTT. It is translated as CASSPQGTGELFF.

V gene TRBV5-4 combines with J gene TRBJ2-3; D might be TRBD2 (7 bases). This CDR3 is 18 amino acids long. Germline-derived CDR1 and CDR2 are SGHNT and YYREEE (reference sequence). Trimming took off 4 bases at V and 3 bases at J, with 24 bases between the two ends. The CDR3 loop reads CASSLTPLAGARTDTQYF. CDR3 DNA sequence: TGTGCCAGCAGCCTCACCCCGCTGGCGGGGGCGAGGACAGATACGCAGTATTTT.

The chain has TRBV10-3 and TRBJ2-1, with D maybe TRBD2 (6 bases). This CDR3 contains 15 residues. Germline values: CDR1 ENHRY, CDR2 SYGVKD. Trimming removed 0 bases from V and 0 bases from J, with 6 bases in between. In nucleotides, the CDR3 is TGTGCCATCAGTGAGTCGACTAGCTCCTACAATGAGCAGTTCTTC. It yields the protein CAISESTSSYNEQFF.

This chain links TRBV19 with TRBJ1-5; D remains unclear. CDR3 length: 15 residues. The V gene's germline CDR1 is LNHDA and CDR2 SQIVND (reference sequence). V lost 6 bases and J 3 bases, leaving 15 bases between the germline ends. CDR3 protein: CASRGDTSFNQPQHF. The CDR3 DNA reads TGTGCCAGTAGGGGAGACACAAGTTTCAATCAGCCCCAGCATTTT.

The genes are TRBV28 and TRBJ2-6; 8 bases are shared with TRBD2. The V and J ends lost 3 bases and 0 bases, in that order; junction bases with no gene match: 4. The germline V gene encodes CDR1 MDHEN and CDR2 SYDVKM. The CDR3 extends over 17 amino acids. The CDR3 region is CASSLSGSYSGANVLTF. The CDR3 DNA reads as TGTGCCAGCAGTTTGAGCGGGAGCTACTCTGGGGCCAACGTCCTGACTTTC.

The V call is TRBV28, the J call TRBJ2-7; maybe TRBD1 (7 bases). Germline CDR1 and CDR2: MDHEN and SYDVKM. V lost 3 bases and J 3 bases, leaving 18 bases between the germline ends. The CDR3 is made up of 16 amino acids. In DNA, the CDR3 is TGTGCCAGCAGTTTTCTGAGCAGGGGGGAGTTCTACGAGCAGTACTTC. Protein product: CASSFLSRGEFYEQYF.

V is TRBV7-6 and J is TRBJ1-6, with TRBD1 as a possible D gene (6 bases). Trimming shortened V by 0 bases and J by 10 bases, and 13 bases separated the two germline ends. The CDR3 covers 15 residues. Germline V gene sequence: CDR1 SGHVS, CDR2 FNYEAQ. The CDR3 region is CASSLARGGESPLHF. For the CDR3, the DNA is TGTGCCAGCAGCTTAGCACGGGGGGGCGAATCACCCCTCCACTTT. The variable domain in full, completed from reference TRBV7-6 and TRBJ1-6, reads GAGVSQSPRYKVTKRGQDVALRCDPISGHVSLYWYRQALGQGPEFLTYFNYEAQQDKSGLPNDRFSAERPEGSISTLTIQRTEQRDSAMYRCASSLARGGESPLHFGNGTRLTVT.

This CDR3 is CASSDTPGLAGREQFF. In nucleotides, the CDR3 is TGTGCCAGCAGTGACACGCCGGGACTAGCGGGACGTGAGCAGTTCTTC. The V gene is TRBV6-2 or TRBV6-3, the J gene TRBJ2-1; TRBD2 matches at 13 bases. Germline CDR1 is MNHEY and CDR2 is SVGEGT. This CDR3 comprises 16 residues. V lost 5 bases to trimming and J lost 9 bases; unmatched junction nucleotides: 10.